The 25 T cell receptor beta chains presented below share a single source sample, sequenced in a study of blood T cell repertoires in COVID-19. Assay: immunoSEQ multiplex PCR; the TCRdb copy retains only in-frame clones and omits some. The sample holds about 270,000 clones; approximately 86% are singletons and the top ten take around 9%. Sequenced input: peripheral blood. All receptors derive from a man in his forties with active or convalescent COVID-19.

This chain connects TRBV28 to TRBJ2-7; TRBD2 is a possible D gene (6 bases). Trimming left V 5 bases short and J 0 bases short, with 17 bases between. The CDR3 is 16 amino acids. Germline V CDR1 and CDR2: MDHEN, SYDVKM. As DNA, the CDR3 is TGTGCCAGCAGTCCGGACTTGGCGGGAAACTCCTACGAGCAGTACTTC. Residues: CASSPDLAGNSYEQYF. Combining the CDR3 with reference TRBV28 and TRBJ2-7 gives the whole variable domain DVKVTQSSRYLVKRTGEKVFLECVQDMDHENMFWYRQDPGLGLRLIYFSYDVKMKEKGDIPEGYSVSREKKERFSLILESASTNQTSMYLCASSPDLAGNSYEQYFGPGTRLTVT.

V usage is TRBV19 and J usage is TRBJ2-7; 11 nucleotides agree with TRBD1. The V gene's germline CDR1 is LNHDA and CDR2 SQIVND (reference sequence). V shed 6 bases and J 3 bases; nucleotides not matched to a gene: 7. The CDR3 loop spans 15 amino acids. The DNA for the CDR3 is TGTGCCAGTAGAAAGGAGGGACAGGGGGTCTACGAGCAGTACTTC. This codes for CASRKEGQGVYEQYF.

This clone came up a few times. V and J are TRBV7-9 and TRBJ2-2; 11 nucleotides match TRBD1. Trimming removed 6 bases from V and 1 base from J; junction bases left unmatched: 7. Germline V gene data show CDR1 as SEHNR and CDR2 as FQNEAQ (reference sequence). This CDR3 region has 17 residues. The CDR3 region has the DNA TGTGCCAGCAGTGGACAGGGGGCAACTGAGAACACCGGGGAGCTGTTTTTT. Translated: CASSGQGATENTGELFF.

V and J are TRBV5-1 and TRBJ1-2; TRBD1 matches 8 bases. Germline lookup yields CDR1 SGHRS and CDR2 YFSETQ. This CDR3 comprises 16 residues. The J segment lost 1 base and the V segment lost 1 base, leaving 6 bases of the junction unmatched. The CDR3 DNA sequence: TGCGCCAGCAGCTTGCTGCAGGGGGCAGATAACTATGGCTACACCTTC. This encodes CASSLLQGADNYGYTF.

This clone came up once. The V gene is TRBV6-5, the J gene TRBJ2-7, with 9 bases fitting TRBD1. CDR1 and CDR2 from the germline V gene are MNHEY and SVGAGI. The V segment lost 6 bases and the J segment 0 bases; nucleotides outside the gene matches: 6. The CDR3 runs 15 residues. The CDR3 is CASRTRTGASYEQYF. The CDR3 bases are TGTGCCAGCAGGACTCGGACAGGGGCCTCCTACGAGCAGTACTTC.

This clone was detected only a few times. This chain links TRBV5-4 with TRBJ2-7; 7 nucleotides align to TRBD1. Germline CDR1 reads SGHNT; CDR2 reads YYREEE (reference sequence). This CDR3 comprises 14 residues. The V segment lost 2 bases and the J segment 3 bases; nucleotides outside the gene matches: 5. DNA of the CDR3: TGTGCCAGCAGCTTACCGGGACAGAACTACGAGCAGTACTTC. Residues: CASSLPGQNYEQYF.

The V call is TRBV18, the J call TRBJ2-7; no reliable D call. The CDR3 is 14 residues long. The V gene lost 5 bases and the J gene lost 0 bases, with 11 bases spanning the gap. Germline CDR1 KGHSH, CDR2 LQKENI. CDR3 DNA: TGTGCCAGCTCAAGTCAGACTTCCTCCTACGAGCAGTACTTC. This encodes CASSSQTSSYEQYF.

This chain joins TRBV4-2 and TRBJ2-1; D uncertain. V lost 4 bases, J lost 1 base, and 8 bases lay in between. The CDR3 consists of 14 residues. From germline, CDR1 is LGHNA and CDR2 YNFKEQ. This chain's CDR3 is CASSPRISYNEQFF. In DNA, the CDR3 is TGTGCCAGCAGCCCGAGGATATCCTACAATGAGCAGTTCTTC.

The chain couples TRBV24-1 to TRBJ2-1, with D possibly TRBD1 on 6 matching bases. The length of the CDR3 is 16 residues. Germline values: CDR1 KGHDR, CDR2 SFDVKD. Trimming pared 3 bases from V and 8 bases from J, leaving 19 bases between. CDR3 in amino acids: CATSDLQGRRLHEQFF. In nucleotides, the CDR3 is TGTGCCACCAGTGATCTACAGGGACGACGCCTACATGAGCAGTTCTTC.

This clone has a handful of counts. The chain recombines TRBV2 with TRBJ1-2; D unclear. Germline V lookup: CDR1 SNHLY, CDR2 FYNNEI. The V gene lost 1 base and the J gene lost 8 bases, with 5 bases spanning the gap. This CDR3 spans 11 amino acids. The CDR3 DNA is TGTGCCAGCAGTGAAGGTATAGGCTACACCTTC. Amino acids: CASSEGIGYTF.

The CDR3 protein is CASSETGRHTEAFF. CDR3 DNA: TGTGCCAGCAGCGAGACAGGGAGACACACTGAAGCTTTCTTT. The V gene is TRBV4-2, the J gene TRBJ1-1; 7 bases line up with TRBD1. Germline V lookup: CDR1 LGHNA, CDR2 YNFKEQ. V dropped 5 bases and J dropped 3; count of bases not matched to a gene: 6. The CDR3 consists of 14 residues.

The CDR3: CASTPTGQETQYF. The CDR3 DNA sequence: TGTGCCAGCACCCCGACAGGGCAAGAGACCCAGTACTTC. The chain has TRBV27 and TRBJ2-5; 7 bases align to TRBD1. Germline-derived CDR1 and CDR2 are MNHEY and SMNVEV (reference sequence). The V segment lost 7 bases and the J segment 2 bases; nucleotides outside the gene matches: 4. The CDR3 consists of 13 residues.

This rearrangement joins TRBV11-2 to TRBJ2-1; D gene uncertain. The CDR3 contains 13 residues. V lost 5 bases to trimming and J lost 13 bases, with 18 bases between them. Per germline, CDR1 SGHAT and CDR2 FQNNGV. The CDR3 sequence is CASSPTIKELQFF. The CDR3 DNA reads TGTGCCAGCAGCCCGACAATAAAAGAGTTACAGTTCTTC.

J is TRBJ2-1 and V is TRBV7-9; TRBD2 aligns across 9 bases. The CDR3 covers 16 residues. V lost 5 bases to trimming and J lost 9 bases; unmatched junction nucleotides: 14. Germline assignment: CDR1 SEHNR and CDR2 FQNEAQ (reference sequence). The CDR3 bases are TGTGCCAGCAGCCAACAAGCGGGAGGCCCTCCACTTGAGCAGTTCTTC. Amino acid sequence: CASSQQAGGPPLEQFF.

The CDR3 spells CASSLRREGVGEQFF. CDR3 in DNA: TGTGCCAGCAGCTTACGGCGGGAGGGCGTGGGTGAGCAGTTCTTC. The chain carries TRBV7-2 and TRBJ2-1, with 9 bases identical to TRBD2. Trimming removed 2 bases from V and 9 bases from J; junction bases left unmatched: 8. Germline V gene lookup returns CDR1 SGHTA and CDR2 FQGNSA. The CDR3 consists of 15 residues.

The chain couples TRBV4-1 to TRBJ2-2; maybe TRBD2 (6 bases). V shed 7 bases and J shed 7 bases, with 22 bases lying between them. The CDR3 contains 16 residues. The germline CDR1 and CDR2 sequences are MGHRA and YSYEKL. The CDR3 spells CASNQEAGPLDGELFF. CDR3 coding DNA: TGCGCCAGCAACCAGGAGGCGGGACCTCTGGACGGGGAGCTGTTTTTT.

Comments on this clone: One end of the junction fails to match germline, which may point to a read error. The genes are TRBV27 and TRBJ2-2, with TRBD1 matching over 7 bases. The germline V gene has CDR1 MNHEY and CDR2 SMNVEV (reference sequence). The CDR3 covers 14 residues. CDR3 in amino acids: CASSMTGNPGELFF. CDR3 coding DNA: TGTGCCAGCAGCATGACAGGGAACCCCGGGGAGCTGTTTTTT.

The CDR3 protein is CASSASGTISGNTIYF. CDR3 nucleotide sequence: TGTGCCAGCAGTGCATCCGGGACTATTTCTGGAAACACCATATATTTT. This chain connects TRBV2 to TRBJ1-3, with TRBD1 as a possible D gene (5 bases). Germline CDR1 is SNHLY and CDR2 is FYNNEI. Trimming left V 4 bases short and J 1 base short, with 14 bases between. The CDR3 consists of 16 residues.

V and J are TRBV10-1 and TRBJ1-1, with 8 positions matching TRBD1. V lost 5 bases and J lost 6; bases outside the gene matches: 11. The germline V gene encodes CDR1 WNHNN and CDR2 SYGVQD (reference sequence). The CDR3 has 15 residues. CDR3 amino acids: CASSPEKTGESEAFF. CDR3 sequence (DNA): TGCGCCAGCAGTCCAGAAAAGACAGGGGAATCTGAAGCTTTCTTT.

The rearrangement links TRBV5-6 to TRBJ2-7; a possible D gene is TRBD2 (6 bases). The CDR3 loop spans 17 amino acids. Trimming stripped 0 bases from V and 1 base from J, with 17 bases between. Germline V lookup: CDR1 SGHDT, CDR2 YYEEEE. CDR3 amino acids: CASSLGGSGVRSYEQYF. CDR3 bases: TGTGCCAGCAGCTTGGGAGGATCGGGGGTACGGTCCTACGAGCAGTACTTC.

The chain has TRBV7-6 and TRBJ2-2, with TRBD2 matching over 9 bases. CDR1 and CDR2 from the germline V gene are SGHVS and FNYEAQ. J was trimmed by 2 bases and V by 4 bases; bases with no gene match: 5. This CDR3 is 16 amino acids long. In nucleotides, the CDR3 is TGTGCCAGCAGCTCGCGTAGCGGGGGAAACACCGGGGAGCTGTTTTTT. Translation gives CASSSRSGGNTGELFF.

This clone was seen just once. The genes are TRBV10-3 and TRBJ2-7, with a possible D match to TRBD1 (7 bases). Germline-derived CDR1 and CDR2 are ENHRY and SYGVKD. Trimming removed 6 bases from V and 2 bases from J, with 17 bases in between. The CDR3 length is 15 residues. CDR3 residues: CAIRAGQLDPYEQYF. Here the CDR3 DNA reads TGTGCCATCAGGGCGGGACAGCTAGACCCCTACGAGCAGTACTTC.

In DNA, the CDR3 is TGTGCCAGCACTGGACAGGGGAGCAATCAGCCCCAGCATTTT. Its protein is CASTGQGSNQPQHF. The J gene is TRBJ1-5, the V gene TRBV6-5, with 9 bases that match TRBD1. Germline assignment: CDR1 MNHEY and CDR2 SVGAGI. The V and J ends lost 7 bases and 1 base, in that order; junction bases with no gene match: 2. This CDR3 is 14 amino acids long.

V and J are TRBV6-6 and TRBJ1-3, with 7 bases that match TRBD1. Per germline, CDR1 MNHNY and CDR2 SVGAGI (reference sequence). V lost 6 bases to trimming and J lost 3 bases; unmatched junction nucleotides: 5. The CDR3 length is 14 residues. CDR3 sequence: CASSQDRHGNTIYF. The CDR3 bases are TGTGCCAGCAGCCAGGACAGGCATGGAAACACCATATATTTT.

The CDR3 region is CAISESETGVYEQYF. The CDR3, as DNA: TGTGCCATCAGTGAGTCGGAGACAGGGGTCTACGAGCAGTACTTC. V usage is TRBV10-3 and J usage is TRBJ2-7; 8 nucleotides agree with TRBD1. The germline V gene encodes CDR1 ENHRY and CDR2 SYGVKD. The CDR3 is 15 residues long. V lost 0 bases, J lost 3 bases, and 4 bases stayed unmatched.